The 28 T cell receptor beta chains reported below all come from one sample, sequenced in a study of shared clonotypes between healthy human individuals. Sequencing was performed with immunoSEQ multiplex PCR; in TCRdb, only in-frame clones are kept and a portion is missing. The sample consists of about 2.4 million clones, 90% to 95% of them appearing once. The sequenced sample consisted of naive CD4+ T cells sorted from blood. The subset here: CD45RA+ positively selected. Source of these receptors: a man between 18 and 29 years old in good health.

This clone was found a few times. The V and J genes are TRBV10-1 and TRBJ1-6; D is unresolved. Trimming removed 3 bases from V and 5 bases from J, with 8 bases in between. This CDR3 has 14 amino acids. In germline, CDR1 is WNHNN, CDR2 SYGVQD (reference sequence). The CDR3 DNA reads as TGCGCCAGCAGTGAATTACCGAATAATTCACCCCTCCACTTT. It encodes CASSELPNNSPLHF.

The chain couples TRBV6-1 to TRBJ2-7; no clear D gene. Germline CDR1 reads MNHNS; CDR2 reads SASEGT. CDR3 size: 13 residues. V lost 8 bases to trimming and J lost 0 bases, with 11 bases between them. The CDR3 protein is CASLTDLSYEQYF. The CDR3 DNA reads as TGTGCCAGCCTCACCGACCTCTCCTACGAGCAGTACTTC.

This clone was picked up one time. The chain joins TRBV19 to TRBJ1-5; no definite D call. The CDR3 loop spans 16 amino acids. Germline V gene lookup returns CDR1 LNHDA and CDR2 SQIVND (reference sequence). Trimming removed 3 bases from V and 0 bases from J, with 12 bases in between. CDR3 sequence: CASSIHRPDSNQPQHF. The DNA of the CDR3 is TGTGCCAGTAGTATTCATCGGCCGGATAGCAATCAGCCCCAGCATTTT.

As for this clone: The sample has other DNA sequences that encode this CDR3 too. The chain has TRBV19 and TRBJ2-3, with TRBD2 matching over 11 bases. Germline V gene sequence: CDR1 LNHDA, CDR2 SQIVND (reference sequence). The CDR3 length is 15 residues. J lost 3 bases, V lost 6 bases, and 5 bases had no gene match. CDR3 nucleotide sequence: TGTGCCAGTAGAACGGGGACTAGCGGTACAGATACGCAGTATTTT. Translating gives CASRTGTSGTDTQYF.

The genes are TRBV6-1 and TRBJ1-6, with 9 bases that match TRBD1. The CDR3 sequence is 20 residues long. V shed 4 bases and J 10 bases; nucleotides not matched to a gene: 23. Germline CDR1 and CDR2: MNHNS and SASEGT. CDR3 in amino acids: CASSAHPQGTGTPRGSPLHF. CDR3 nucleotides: TGTGCCAGCAGTGCCCACCCTCAAGGGACAGGGACGCCACGGGGGTCACCCCTCCACTTT.

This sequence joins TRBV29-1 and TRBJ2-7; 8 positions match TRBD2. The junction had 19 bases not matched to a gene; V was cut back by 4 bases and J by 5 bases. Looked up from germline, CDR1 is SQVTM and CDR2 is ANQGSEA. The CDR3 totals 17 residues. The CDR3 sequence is CSVGGSPIGGRRDEQYF. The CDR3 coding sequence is TGCAGCGTTGGAGGGAGTCCGATTGGCGGGAGGAGGGACGAGCAGTACTTC.

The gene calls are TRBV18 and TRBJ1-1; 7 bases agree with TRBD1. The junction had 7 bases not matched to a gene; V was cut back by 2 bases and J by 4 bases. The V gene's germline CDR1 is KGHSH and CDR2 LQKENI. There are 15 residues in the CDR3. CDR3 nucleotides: TGTGCCAGCTCACCAACGGACAGGAGGGGCACTGAAGCTTTCTTT. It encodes CASSPTDRRGTEAFF.

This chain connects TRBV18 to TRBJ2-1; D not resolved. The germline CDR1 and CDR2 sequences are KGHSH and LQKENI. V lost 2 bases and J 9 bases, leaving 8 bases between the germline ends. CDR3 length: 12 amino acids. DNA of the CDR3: TGTGCCAGCTCACCAAGTTCCCCTGAGCAGTTCTTC. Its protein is CASSPSSPEQFF.

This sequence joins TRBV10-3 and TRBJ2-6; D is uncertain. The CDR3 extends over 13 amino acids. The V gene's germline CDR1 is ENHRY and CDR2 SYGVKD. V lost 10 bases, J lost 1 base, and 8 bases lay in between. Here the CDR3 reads CATYGSGANVLTF. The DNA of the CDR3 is TGTGCCACCTACGGGTCTGGGGCCAACGTCCTGACTTTC.

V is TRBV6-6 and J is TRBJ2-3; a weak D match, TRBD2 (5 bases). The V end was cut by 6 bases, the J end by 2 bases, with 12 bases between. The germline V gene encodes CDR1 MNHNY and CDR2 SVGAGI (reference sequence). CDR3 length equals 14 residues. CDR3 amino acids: CASRLVPLTDTQYF. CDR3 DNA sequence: TGTGCCAGCAGACTAGTGCCCCTCACAGATACGCAGTATTTT.

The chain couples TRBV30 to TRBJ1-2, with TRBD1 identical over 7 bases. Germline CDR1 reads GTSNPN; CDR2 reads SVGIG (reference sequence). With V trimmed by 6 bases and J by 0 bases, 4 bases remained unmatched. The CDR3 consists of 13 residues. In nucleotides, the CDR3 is TGTGCCTGCGACAGGGTAACTAACTATGGCTACACCTTC. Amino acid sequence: CACDRVTNYGYTF.

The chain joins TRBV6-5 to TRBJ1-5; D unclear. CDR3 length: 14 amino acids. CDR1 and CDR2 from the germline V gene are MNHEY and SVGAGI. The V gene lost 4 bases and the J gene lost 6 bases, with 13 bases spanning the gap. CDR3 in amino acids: CASSFIFGGQPQHF. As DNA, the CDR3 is TGTGCCAGCAGTTTCATTTTTGGAGGTCAGCCCCAGCATTTT.

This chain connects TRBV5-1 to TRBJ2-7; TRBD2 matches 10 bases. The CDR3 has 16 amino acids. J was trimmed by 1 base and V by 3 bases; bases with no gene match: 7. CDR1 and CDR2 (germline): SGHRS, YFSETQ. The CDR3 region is CASSSDSSGGSYEQYF. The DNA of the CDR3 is TGCGCCAGCAGCTCCGATTCTAGCGGGGGATCCTACGAGCAGTACTTC.

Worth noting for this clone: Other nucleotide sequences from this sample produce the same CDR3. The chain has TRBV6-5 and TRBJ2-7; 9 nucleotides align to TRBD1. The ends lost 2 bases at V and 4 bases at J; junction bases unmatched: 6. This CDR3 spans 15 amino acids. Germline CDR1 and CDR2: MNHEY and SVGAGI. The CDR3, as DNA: TGTGCCAGCAGTTACCGAGACAGGGGGTTATACGAGCAGTACTTC. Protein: CASSYRDRGLYEQYF.

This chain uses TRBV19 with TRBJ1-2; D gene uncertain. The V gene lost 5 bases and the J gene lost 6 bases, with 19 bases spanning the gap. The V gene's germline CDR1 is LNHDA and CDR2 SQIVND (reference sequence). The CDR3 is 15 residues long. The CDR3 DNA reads TGTGCCAGTAGTGCCCTCTGGAGTAGTAGGGATGGCTACACCTTC. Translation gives CASSALWSSRDGYTF.

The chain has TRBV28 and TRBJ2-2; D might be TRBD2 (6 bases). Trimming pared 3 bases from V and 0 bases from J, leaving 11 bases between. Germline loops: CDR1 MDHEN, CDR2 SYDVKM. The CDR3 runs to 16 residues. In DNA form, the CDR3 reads TGTGCCAGCAGTTTGGCCGGGACTCCGAACACCGGGGAGCTGTTTTTT. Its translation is CASSLAGTPNTGELFF.

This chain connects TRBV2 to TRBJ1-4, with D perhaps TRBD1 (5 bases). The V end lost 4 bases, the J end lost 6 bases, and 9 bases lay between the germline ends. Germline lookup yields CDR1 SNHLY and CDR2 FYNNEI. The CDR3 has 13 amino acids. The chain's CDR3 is CASSGGVYEKLFF. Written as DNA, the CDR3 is TGTGCCAGCAGTGGAGGGGTATATGAAAAACTGTTTTTT.

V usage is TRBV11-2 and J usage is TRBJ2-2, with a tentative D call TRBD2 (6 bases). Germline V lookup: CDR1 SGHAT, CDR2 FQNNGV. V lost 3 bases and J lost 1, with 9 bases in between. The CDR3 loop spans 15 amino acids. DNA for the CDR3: TGTGCCAGCAGCTTGGGACTGATGAACACCGGGGAGCTGTTTTTT. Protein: CASSLGLMNTGELFF.

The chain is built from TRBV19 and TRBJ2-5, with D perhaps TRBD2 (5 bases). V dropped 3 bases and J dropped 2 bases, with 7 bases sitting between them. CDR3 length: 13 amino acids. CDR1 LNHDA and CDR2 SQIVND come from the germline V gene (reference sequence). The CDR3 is CASSMGRQETQYF. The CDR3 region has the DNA TGTGCCAGTAGTATGGGGAGACAAGAGACCCAGTACTTC.

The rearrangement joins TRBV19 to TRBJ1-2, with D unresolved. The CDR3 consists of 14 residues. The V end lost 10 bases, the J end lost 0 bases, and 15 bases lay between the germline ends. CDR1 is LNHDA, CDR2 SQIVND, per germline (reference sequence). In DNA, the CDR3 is TGTGCCACCGCAGGTGCAGGAGCTAACTATGGCTACACCTTC. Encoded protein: CATAGAGANYGYTF.

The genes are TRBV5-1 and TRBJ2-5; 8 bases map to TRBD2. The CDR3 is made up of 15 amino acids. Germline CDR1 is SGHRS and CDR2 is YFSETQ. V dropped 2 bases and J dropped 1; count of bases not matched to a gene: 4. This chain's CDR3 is CASSFVGGGQETQYF. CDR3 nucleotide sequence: TGCGCCAGCAGCTTTGTCGGGGGGGGCCAAGAGACCCAGTACTTC. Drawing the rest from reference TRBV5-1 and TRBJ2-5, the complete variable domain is KAGVTQTPRYLIKTRGQQVTLSCSPISGHRSVSWYQQTPGQGLQFLFEYFSETQRNKGNFPGRFSGRQFSNSRSEMNVSTLELGDSALYLCASSFVGGGQETQYFGPGTRLLVL.

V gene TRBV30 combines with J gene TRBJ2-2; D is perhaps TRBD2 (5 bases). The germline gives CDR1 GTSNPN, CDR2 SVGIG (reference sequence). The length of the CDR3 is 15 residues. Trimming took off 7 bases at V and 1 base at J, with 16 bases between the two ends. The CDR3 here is CASPGRGLNTGELFF. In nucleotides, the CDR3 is TGTGCCTCTCCCGGACGTGGACTGAACACCGGGGAGCTGTTTTTT.

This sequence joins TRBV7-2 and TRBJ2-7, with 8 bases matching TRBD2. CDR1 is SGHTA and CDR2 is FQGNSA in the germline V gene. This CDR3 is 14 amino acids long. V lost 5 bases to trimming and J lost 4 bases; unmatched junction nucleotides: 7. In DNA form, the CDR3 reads TGTGCCAGCAGCGGGGCCGGGACTAGGTACGAGCAGTACTTC. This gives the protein CASSGAGTRYEQYF. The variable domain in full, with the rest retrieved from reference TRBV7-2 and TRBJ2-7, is GAGVSQSPSNKVTEKGKDVELRCDPISGHTALYWYRQSLGQGLEFLIYFQGNSAPDKSGLPSDRFSAERTGGSVSTLTIQRTQQEDSAVYLCASSGAGTRYEQYFGPGTRLTVT.

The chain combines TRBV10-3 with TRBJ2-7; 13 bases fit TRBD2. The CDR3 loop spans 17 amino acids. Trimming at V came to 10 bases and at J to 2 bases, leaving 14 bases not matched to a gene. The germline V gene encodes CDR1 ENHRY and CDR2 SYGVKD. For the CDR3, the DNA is TGTGCCACCAACATGGGGACTAGCGGGAACAAGCCCTACGAGCAGTACTTC. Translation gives CATNMGTSGNKPYEQYF.

The CDR3 loop reads CASIRMPYEQYF. The DNA of the CDR3 is TGTGCCAGCATACGGATGCCCTACGAGCAGTACTTC. The chain is built from TRBV6-1 and TRBJ2-7; D is unclear. The germline gives CDR1 MNHNS, CDR2 SASEGT. The CDR3 extends over 12 amino acids. Trimming cost V 7 bases and J 2 bases, with 9 bases left between them.

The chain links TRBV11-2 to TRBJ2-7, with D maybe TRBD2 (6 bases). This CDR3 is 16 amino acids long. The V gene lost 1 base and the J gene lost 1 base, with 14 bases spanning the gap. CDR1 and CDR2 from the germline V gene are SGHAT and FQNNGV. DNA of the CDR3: TGTGCCAGCAGCTTAGGAGCGGGCATCATATCCTACGAGCAGTACTTC. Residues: CASSLGAGIISYEQYF.

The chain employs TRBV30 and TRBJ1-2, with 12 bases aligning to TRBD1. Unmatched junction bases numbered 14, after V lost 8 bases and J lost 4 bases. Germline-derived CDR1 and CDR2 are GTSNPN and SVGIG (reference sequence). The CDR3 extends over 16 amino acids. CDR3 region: CAHHGGTGGKGYGYTF. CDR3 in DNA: TGTGCCCATCATGGCGGGACAGGGGGCAAGGGCTATGGCTACACCTTC. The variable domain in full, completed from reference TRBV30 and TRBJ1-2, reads SQTIHQWPATLVQPVGSPLSLECTVEGTSNPNLYWYRQAAGRGLQLLFYSVGIGQISSEVPQNLSASRPQDRQFILSSKKLLLSDSGFYLCAHHGGTGGKGYGYTFGSGTRLTVV.

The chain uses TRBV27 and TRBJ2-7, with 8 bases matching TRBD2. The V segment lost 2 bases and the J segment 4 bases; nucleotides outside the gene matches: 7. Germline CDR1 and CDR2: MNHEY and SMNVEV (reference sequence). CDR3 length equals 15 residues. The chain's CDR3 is CASSLDGRGWYEQYF. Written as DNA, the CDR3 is TGTGCCAGCAGTTTAGACGGGAGGGGTTGGTACGAGCAGTACTTC.